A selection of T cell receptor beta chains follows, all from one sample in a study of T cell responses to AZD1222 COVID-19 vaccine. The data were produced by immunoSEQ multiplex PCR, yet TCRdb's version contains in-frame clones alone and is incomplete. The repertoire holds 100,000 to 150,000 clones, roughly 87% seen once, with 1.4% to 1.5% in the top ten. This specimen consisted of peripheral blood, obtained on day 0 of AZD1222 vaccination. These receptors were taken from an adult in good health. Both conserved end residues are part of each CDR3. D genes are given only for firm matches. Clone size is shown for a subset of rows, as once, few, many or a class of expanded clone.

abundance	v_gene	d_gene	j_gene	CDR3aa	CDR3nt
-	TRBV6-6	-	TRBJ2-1	CASSPPGQHNEQFF	TGTGCCAGCAGCCCCCCGGGACAACACAATGAGCAGTTCTTC
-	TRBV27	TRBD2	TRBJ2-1	CASSFSGTGLAGGPDYNEQFF	TGTGCCAGCAGTTTTTCAGGGACAGGACTAGCGGGGGGGCCGGACTACAATGAGCAGTTCTTC
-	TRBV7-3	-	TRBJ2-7	CASSPYGGAEQYF	TGTGCCAGCAGCCCCTACGGCGGGGCCGAGCAGTACTTC
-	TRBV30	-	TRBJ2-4	CAWSVRRAIAKNIQYF	TGTGCCTGGAGTGTTAGAAGAGCTATAGCCAAAAACATTCAGTACTTC
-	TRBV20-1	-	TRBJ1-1	CSAPRAAEAFF	TGCAGTGCTCCCCGGGCGGCTGAAGCTTTCTTT
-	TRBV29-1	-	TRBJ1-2	CSVDNRIGYGYTF	TGCAGCGTTGACAATCGAATTGGCTATGGCTACACCTTC
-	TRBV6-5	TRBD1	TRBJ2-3	CASSFGTGTDTQYF	TGTGCCAGCAGTTTTGGGACAGGTACAGATACGCAGTATTTT
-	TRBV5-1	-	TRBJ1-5	CASRKDGDSNQPQHF	TGCGCCAGCAGGAAGGACGGAGATAGCAATCAGCCCCAGCATTTT
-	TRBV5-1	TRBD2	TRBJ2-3	CASSRTGTSGDSTDTQYF	TGCGCCAGCAGCCGAACCGGGACTAGCGGGGATAGCACAGATACGCAGTATTTT
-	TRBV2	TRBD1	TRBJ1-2	CASTGTENYGYTF	TGTGCCAGCACAGGGACAGAGAACTATGGCTACACCTTC
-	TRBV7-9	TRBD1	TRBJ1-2	CASSTAAGQERGYTF	TGTGCCAGCAGCACCGCGGCGGGACAGGAGCGCGGCTACACCTTC
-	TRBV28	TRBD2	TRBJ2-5	CASSPPWGGGGARETQYF	TGTGCCAGCAGTCCCCCGTGGGGTGGCGGGGGGGCGAGGGAGACCCAGTACTTC
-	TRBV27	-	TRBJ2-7	CASSFLSSWGPSFVDEQYF	TGTGCCAGCAGTTTTCTATCTAGCTGGGGGCCTTCTTTCGTCGACGAGCAGTACTTC
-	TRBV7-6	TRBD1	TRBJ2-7	CASSSRDRGAYEQYF	TGTGCCAGCAGCTCTAGGGACAGGGGTGCCTACGAGCAGTACTTC
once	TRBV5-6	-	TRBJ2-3	CASSYRADTQYF	TGTGCCAGCAGCTACAGGGCAGATACGCAGTATTTT
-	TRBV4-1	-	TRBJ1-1	CASSQGLGGEAFF	TGCGCCAGCAGCCAAGGGTTGGGAGGTGAAGCTTTCTTT
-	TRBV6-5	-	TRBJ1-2	CASSYSGGRVNYGYTF	TGTGCCAGCAGTTACTCGGGAGGTAGAGTTAACTATGGCTACACCTTC
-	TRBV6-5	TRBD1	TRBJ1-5	CASSYSGTGDQPQHF	TGTGCCAGCAGTTACTCTGGGACAGGGGACCAGCCCCAGCATTTT
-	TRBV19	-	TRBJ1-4	CASSVTGTTYEKLFF	TGTGCCAGTAGTGTAACCGGGACCACCTATGAAAAACTGTTTTTT
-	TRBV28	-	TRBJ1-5	CASSSRNQPQHF	TGTGCCAGCAGTTCCCGAAATCAGCCCCAGCATTTT
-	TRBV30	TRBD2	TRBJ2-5	CAGSPGRGGEETQYF	TGTGCCGGGAGCCCTGGGCGGGGGGGCGAGGAGACCCAGTACTTC
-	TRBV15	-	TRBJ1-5	CATSTHGAGADQPQHF	TGTGCCACCAGCACTCACGGCGCGGGGGCCGATCAGCCCCAGCATTTT
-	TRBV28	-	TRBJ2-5	CASSSPQVTQETQYF	TGTGCCAGCAGTTCCCCACAGGTAACCCAAGAGACCCAGTACTTC
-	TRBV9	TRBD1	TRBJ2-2	CASSVATGLGELFF	TGTGCCAGCAGCGTAGCGACAGGGCTCGGGGAGCTGTTTTTT
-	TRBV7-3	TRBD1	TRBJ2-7	CASSPTGGNGYEQYF	TGTGCCAGCAGCCCGACAGGGGGTAATGGCTACGAGCAGTACTTC
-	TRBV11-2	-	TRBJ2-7	CASSLSQGTYEQYF	TGTGCCAGCAGCTTAAGCCAGGGAACCTACGAGCAGTACTTC
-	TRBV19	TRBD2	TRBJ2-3	CASSTTGLAGGPSDTQYF	TGTGCCAGTAGTACAACGGGACTAGCGGGGGGGCCGTCAGATACGCAGTATTTT
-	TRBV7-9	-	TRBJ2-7	CASSTGTQLSEQYF	TGTGCCAGCAGCACCGGGACACAGCTCAGCGAGCAGTACTTC
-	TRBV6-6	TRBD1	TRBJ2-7	CASSYLGQGAGGEQYF	TGTGCCAGCAGTTACCTGGGACAGGGGGCAGGGGGCGAGCAGTACTTC
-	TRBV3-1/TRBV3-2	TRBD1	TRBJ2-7	CASSPTYGQGPRFRYEQYF	TGTGCCAGCAGCCCTACTTATGGACAGGGACCCCGATTTCGCTACGAGCAGTACTTC
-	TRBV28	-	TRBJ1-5	CASRVQIGVRKNQPQHF	TGTGCCAGCAGAGTCCAGATAGGGGTGAGGAAGAATCAGCCCCAGCATTTT
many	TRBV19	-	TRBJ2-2	CASRWGTNTGELFF	TGTGCCAGTAGGTGGGGGACGAACACCGGGGAGCTGTTTTTT
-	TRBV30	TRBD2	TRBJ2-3	CAWSVTSGGAYTQYF	TGTGCCTGGAGTGTAACTAGCGGGGGGGCTTATACGCAGTATTTT
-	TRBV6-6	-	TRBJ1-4	CASTPASATNEKLFF	TGTGCCAGCACCCCGGCATCTGCAACTAATGAAAAACTGTTTTTT
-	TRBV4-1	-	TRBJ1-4	CASSQEFQGRNEKLFF	TGCGCCAGCAGCCAAGAATTCCAGGGGAGGAATGAAAAACTGTTTTTT
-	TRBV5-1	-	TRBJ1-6	CASSSHEQSLLHF	TGCGCCAGCAGCTCCCACGAACAGTCTCTCCTCCACTTT
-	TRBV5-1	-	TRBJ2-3	CASSRVSTGDTQYF	TGCGCCAGCAGCCGGGTCTCTACAGGAGATACGCAGTATTTT
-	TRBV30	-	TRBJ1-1	CAWAMNTEAFF	TGTGCCTGGGCCATGAACACTGAAGCTTTCTTT
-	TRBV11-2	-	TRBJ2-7	CASSLVGSTYEQYF	TGTGCCAGCAGCTTAGTAGGCAGCACCTACGAGCAGTACTTC
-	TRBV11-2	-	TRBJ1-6	CASSRDFNSPLHF	TGTGCCAGCAGCCGGGACTTCAATTCACCCCTCCACTTT
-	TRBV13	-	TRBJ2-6	CASSPQGRRRSGANVLTF	TGTGCCAGCAGCCCTCAGGGCCGACGTCGCTCTGGGGCCAACGTCCTGACTTTC
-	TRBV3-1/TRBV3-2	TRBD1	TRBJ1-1	CASSQRDRGFEAFF	TGTGCCAGCAGCCAACGGGACAGGGGGTTCGAAGCTTTCTTT
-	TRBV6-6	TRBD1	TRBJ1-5	CASSPRTGFLSNQPQHF	TGTGCCAGCAGTCCCCGGACAGGGTTCCTTAGCAATCAGCCCCAGCATTTT
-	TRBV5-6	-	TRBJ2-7	CASSSGWAGGSYEQYF	TGTGCCAGCAGCTCAGGGTGGGCAGGCGGCTCCTACGAGCAGTACTTC
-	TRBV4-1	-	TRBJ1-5	CASSQAGNQPQHF	TGCGCCAGCAGCCAAGCGGGGAATCAGCCCCAGCATTTT
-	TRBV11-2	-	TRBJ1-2	CASTSGSNYGYTF	TGTGCCAGTACGTCCGGATCTAACTATGGCTACACCTTC
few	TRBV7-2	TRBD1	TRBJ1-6	CASSYGQGGSPLHF	TGTGCCAGCAGCTACGGACAGGGCGGCTCACCCCTCCACTTT
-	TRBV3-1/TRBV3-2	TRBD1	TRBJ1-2	CASSLGQGTGYTF	TGTGCCAGCAGCCTGGGACAGGGGACTGGCTACACCTTC
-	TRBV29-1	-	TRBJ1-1	CSVESRQTNTEAFF	TGCAGCGTTGAAAGTCGGCAAACGAACACTGAAGCTTTCTTT
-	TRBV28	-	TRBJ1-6	CASNPGLSNSPLHF	TGTGCCAGCAATCCTGGCCTCTCCAATTCACCCCTCCACTTT
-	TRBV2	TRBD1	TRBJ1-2	CASSLTGNYGYTF	TGTGCCAGCAGCTTGACAGGGAACTATGGCTACACCTTC
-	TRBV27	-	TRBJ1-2	CASSLAGINYGYTF	TGTGCCAGCAGTTTAGCAGGGATAAACTATGGCTACACCTTC
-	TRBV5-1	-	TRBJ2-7	CASSPADPTYEQYF	TGCGCCAGCAGCCCGGCCGACCCCACTTACGAGCAGTACTTC
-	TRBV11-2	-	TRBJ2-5	CASSLDRLLAWGQETQYF	TGTGCCAGCAGCTTAGATCGCCTGCTAGCCTGGGGTCAAGAGACCCAGTACTTC
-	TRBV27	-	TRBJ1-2	CASSPRGSYGYTF	TGTGCCAGCAGCCCTAGGGGGTCCTATGGCTACACCTTC
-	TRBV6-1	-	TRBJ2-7	CASSEMVYEQYF	TGTGCCAGCAGTGAAATGGTATACGAGCAGTACTTC
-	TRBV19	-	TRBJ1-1	CASSRGRIRPEAFF	TGTGCCAGTAGTAGAGGACGGATCCGCCCTGAAGCTTTCTTT
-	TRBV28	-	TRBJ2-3	CASSSRDPDTQYF	TGTGCCAGCAGTTCTCGGGATCCAGATACGCAGTATTTT
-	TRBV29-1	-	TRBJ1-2	CSVEQGSSF	TGCAGCGTTGAACAGGGAAGCTCCTTC